This T cell receptor beta chain was observed in a study of early T cells in non-severe SARS-CoV-2 infection. Study summary: Alpha and beta chains were unpaired, from unsorted whole-blood bulk RNA. Findings and limits, study-wide: In VDJdb matching, anti-spike CD8 responses were favored while private and CD4 specificities went missing.

In the library, individual cDNA molecules carried attached unique molecular identifiers. TCRdb called the 5' RACE reads again in MiXCR, with one record for every CDR3 protein. The table has more than 85,000 distinct CDR3 sequences, 10% to 15% seen once. Germline V gene sequence: CDR1 SGHDN, CDR2 FVKESK. The CDR3 is 15 residues long. With 6 bases clipped from V and 0 bases from J, the junction kept 5 bases outside the gene matches. Remarks on this clonotype: What it recognizes is unknown.

The rearrangement uses TRBV14 and TRBJ2-5; 9 bases fit TRBD1. This receptor was obtained from an adult who was a healthcare worker with PCR-confirmed SARS-CoV-2 infection or an uninfected control (not recorded which). This material consisted of whole blood, taken at baseline. The CDR3 region is CASSHRGPDQETQYF. For the CDR3, the DNA is TGTGCCAGCAGTCACAGGGGGCCCGACCAAGAGACCCAGTACTTC.